Shown below are 17 T cell receptor beta chains from a single sample sequenced in a study of cytomegalovirus exposure and HLA in healthy donors. Sequenced by immunoSEQ multiplex PCR; TCRdb stores in-frame clones only, minus some. The sample records under 250,000 clones, about nine tenths being singletons. The specimen sequenced was PBMCs. The receptors were gathered from a woman in her late teens or twenties in good health and CMV-seropositive.

The chain links TRBV5-1 to TRBJ1-3; D perhaps matches TRBD1 (6 bases). V dropped 4 bases and J dropped 0 bases, with 11 bases sitting between them. The length of the CDR3 is 15 residues. From germline, CDR1 is SGHRS and CDR2 YFSETQ. The DNA for the CDR3 is TGCGCCAGCAGCGAGGGGGTCATCTCTGGAAACACCATATATTTT. This gives the protein CASSEGVISGNTIYF.

This clone was seen just once. The genes are TRBV11-1 and TRBJ1-2; 8 bases line up with TRBD1. V was pared by 2 bases and J by 8 bases, with 7 bases of the junction left unmatched. The CDR3 loop spans 14 amino acids. The germline gives CDR1 SGHAT, CDR2 FQDESV (reference sequence). CDR3 sequence reads: CASSLTGQEKGYTF. CDR3 bases: TGTGCCAGCAGCTTAACGGGACAGGAGAAGGGCTACACCTTC.

The chain links TRBV19 to TRBJ1-2; unclear D gene. This CDR3 is 16 amino acids long. The germline CDR1 and CDR2 sequences are LNHDA and SQIVND (reference sequence). The germline V and J ends were trimmed by 4 bases and 3 bases, with 18 bases remaining between them. In DNA form, the CDR3 reads TGTGCCAGTAGTACCCTGAGTCAGGTCGCTTACTATGGCTACACCTTC. This gives the protein CASSTLSQVAYYGYTF.

The chain is built from TRBV6-1 and TRBJ1-5; D might be TRBD1 (6 bases). Germline V gene lookup returns CDR1 MNHNS and CDR2 SASEGT. The CDR3 is 15 amino acids. V lost 6 bases and J 5 bases, leaving 17 bases between the germline ends. The CDR3 region is CASSMTGRRDQPQHF. Written as DNA, the CDR3 is TGTGCCAGCAGCATGACAGGTCGTCGCGATCAGCCCCAGCATTTT.

The chain combines TRBV9 with TRBJ2-3; TRBD2 matches 7 bases. V trimming: 0 bases; J trimming: 1 base; junction bases outside the gene matches: 2. CDR3 length equals 15 residues. Looked up from germline, CDR1 is SGDLS and CDR2 is YYNGEE. The CDR3 sequence is CASSVETSGTDTQYF. DNA for the CDR3: TGTGCCAGCAGCGTAGAAACTAGCGGCACAGATACGCAGTATTTT.

The chain links TRBV5-6 to TRBJ1-2; 8 bases agree with TRBD1. The CDR3 contains 15 residues. V was clipped by 3 bases and J by 2 bases; unmatched bases: 6. Looked up from germline, CDR1 is SGHDT and CDR2 is YYEEEE. DNA for the CDR3: TGTGCCAGCAGCTGGACAGGGTACAGAAACTATGGCTACACCTTC. It codes for CASSWTGYRNYGYTF.

The V and J genes are TRBV13 and TRBJ1-1; no clear D gene. V lost 0 bases to trimming and J lost 10 bases, with 12 bases between them. Germline V gene data show CDR1 as PRHDT and CDR2 as FYEKMQ (reference sequence). CDR3 size: 13 residues. The CDR3 sequence is CASSLGIFRGAFF. CDR3 sequence (DNA): TGTGCCAGCAGCTTAGGAATCTTTAGAGGAGCTTTCTTT.

Remarks on this clone: The junction shows a germline mismatch at one end, possibly a read error. The chain is built from TRBV7-7 and TRBJ2-7, with 12 bases matching TRBD1. The germline V gene encodes CDR1 SSHAT and CDR2 FNYEAQ (reference sequence). The CDR3 length is 15 residues. CDR3: CASSPGTGGRNEQYF. CDR3 coding DNA: TGTGCTAGCAGCCCAGGGACAGGGGGCCGCAACGAGCAGTACTTC.

Details on this clone: Other DNA sequences in this sample translate to the same CDR3. V and J are TRBV6-5 and TRBJ1-1, with D maybe TRBD1 (6 bases). This CDR3 spans 12 amino acids. Germline V CDR1 and CDR2: MNHEY, SVGAGI. The germline V and J ends were trimmed by 6 bases and 5 bases, with 10 bases remaining between them. The CDR3 nucleotides read TGTGCCAGCAGCCTACAGGGTACTGAAGCTTTCTTT. Protein sequence: CASSLQGTEAFF.

The rearrangement uses TRBV9 and TRBJ2-3, with TRBD2 identical over 8 bases. The J segment lost 3 bases and the V segment lost 3 bases, leaving 3 bases of the junction unmatched. The CDR3 totals 14 residues. CDR1 SGDLS and CDR2 YYNGEE come from the germline V gene. CDR3 amino acids: CASSESGSTDTQYF. The CDR3 bases are TGTGCCAGCAGCGAGAGCGGGAGTACAGATACGCAGTATTTT.

This clone was seen just once. The gene calls are TRBV28 and TRBJ2-5; weak D call: TRBD1 (7 bases). From germline, CDR1 is MDHEN and CDR2 SYDVKM. The CDR3 is made up of 15 amino acids. The V gene lost 5 bases and the J gene lost 1 base, with 14 bases spanning the gap. The DNA for the CDR3 is TGTGCCAGCAGTCCCAACAGGGGAGGCCAAGAGACCCAGTACTTC. The encoded protein is CASSPNRGGQETQYF.

This chain connects TRBV6-6 to TRBJ2-1; D is perhaps TRBD2 (6 bases). The CDR3 spans 15 residues. CDR1 is MNHNY and CDR2 is SVGAGI in the germline V gene (reference sequence). V lost 2 bases and J 2 bases, leaving 10 bases between the germline ends. CDR3 DNA sequence: TGTGCCAGCAGTTACCGCGGGACTGCCTACAATGAGCAGTTCTTC. This translates into CASSYRGTAYNEQFF.

The rearrangement joins TRBV7-8 to TRBJ1-2; 9 bases map to TRBD1. J was trimmed by 4 bases and V by 1 base; bases with no gene match: 13. Per germline, CDR1 SGHVS and CDR2 FQNEAQ. The CDR3 has 18 amino acids. CDR3 residues: CASSLGDREHFSFYGYTF. The DNA of the CDR3 is TGTGCCAGCAGCTTAGGGGACAGGGAGCACTTCTCCTTCTATGGCTACACCTTC.

The V and J genes are TRBV5-8 and TRBJ2-5; 7 bases fit TRBD1. The V and J ends lost 7 bases and 3 bases, in that order; junction bases with no gene match: 12. This CDR3 comprises 15 residues. Germline V lookup: CDR1 SGHTS, CDR2 YDEGEE. The CDR3 loop reads CASGLEGTAEETQYF. CDR3 coding DNA: TGTGCCAGCGGACTTGAAGGGACAGCTGAAGAGACCCAGTACTTC. Complete variable domain (other parts from reference TRBV5-8 and TRBJ2-5): EAGVTQSPTHLIKTRGQQATLRCSPISGHTSVYWYQQALGLGLQFLLWYDEGEERNRGNFPPRFSGRQFPNYSSELNVNALELEDSALYLCASGLEGTAEETQYFGPGTRLLVL.

This clone was seen only once. The junction departs from the called germline gene at one end, perhaps through a read error. V gene TRBV6-5 combines with J gene TRBJ2-1, with 13 bases matching TRBD2. Germline CDR1 MNHEY, CDR2 SVGAGI. The CDR3 extends over 14 amino acids. CDR3 DNA sequence: TGTGCCAGCAGACAACTAGCGGGAGGGCCGTTTGAGGTCTTC. It encodes CASRQLAGGPFEVF.

V gene TRBV28 combines with J gene TRBJ2-7; tentatively, D is TRBD1 (5 bases). In germline, CDR1 is MDHEN, CDR2 SYDVKM. Trimming shortened V by 3 bases and J by 6 bases, and 15 bases separated the two germline ends. The CDR3 totals 14 residues. CDR3 amino acids: CASSLVSGTGEQYF. As DNA, the CDR3 is TGTGCCAGCAGTTTGGTCTCGGGCACAGGCGAGCAGTACTTC.

This rearrangement joins TRBV10-3 to TRBJ2-1; TRBD2 might be the D (6 bases). The CDR3 loop spans 11 amino acids. V lost 2 bases, J lost 11 bases, and 7 bases lay in between. Germline assignment: CDR1 ENHRY and CDR2 SYGVKD. CDR3 residues: CAISERGKQFF. The DNA of the CDR3 is TGTGCCATCAGTGAGCGGGGGAAGCAGTTCTTC.